This is a list of T cell receptor beta chains from one sample in a study of cytomegalovirus exposure and HLA in healthy donors. The table came from immunoSEQ multiplex PCR; TCRdb's copy has only in-frame clones and leaves some out. The sample carries 200,000 to 250,000 clones, over 65% recorded once. What was sequenced was PBMCs. The origin of the receptors is a woman aged 18-29 years in good health and CMV-seronegative. Both conserved end residues are part of each CDR3. Each record gives: V gene, J gene, clone size, CDR3 protein. The listing skips clone size in some rows; elsewhere it reads once, few, many or a size class.

v_call: TRBV19; j_call: TRBJ2-1; clone_size: -; cdr3_aa: CASSITGGDSYYNEQFF
v_call: TRBV30; j_call: TRBJ2-5; clone_size: -; cdr3_aa: CAWSEGNEVHETQYF
v_call: TRBV2; j_call: TRBJ2-2; clone_size: -; cdr3_aa: CASSEGELPIAGELFF
v_call: TRBV29-1; j_call: TRBJ1-2; clone_size: -; cdr3_aa: CSVENTSNYGYTF
v_call: TRBV15; j_call: TRBJ2-1; clone_size: -; cdr3_aa: CATSRVGRGGNEQFF
v_call: TRBV7-2; j_call: TRBJ1-1; clone_size: -; cdr3_aa: CASSLVLTAEAFF
v_call: TRBV6-5; j_call: TRBJ1-4; clone_size: -; cdr3_aa: CASSYTGVPGKLFF
v_call: TRBV5-1; j_call: TRBJ2-2; clone_size: few; cdr3_aa: CASSLLPNTGELFF
v_call: TRBV5-6; j_call: TRBJ2-5; clone_size: -; cdr3_aa: CASSLWLGPQETQYF
v_call: TRBV4-1; j_call: TRBJ2-7; clone_size: -; cdr3_aa: CASSLKAGGPYEQYF
v_call: TRBV7-9; j_call: TRBJ1-5; clone_size: few; cdr3_aa: CASSLSNQPQHF
v_call: TRBV2; j_call: TRBJ1-2; clone_size: -; cdr3_aa: CASSVGEQGAPGYTF
v_call: TRBV2; j_call: TRBJ1-3; clone_size: -; cdr3_aa: CASTSTVSGNTIYF
v_call: TRBV6-5; j_call: TRBJ2-1; clone_size: -; cdr3_aa: CASSRQFEQFF
v_call: TRBV27; j_call: TRBJ2-2; clone_size: -; cdr3_aa: CASSYGGNTGELFF
v_call: TRBV5-1; j_call: TRBJ2-1; clone_size: -; cdr3_aa: CASSLNYPNEQFF
v_call: TRBV30; j_call: TRBJ2-7; clone_size: -; cdr3_aa: CAWSVPGLGEQYF
v_call: TRBV29-1; j_call: TRBJ2-1; clone_size: -; cdr3_aa: CSVEGLAGRSYNEQFF
v_call: TRBV5-1; j_call: TRBJ2-3; clone_size: -; cdr3_aa: CASSSTGGSTDTQYF